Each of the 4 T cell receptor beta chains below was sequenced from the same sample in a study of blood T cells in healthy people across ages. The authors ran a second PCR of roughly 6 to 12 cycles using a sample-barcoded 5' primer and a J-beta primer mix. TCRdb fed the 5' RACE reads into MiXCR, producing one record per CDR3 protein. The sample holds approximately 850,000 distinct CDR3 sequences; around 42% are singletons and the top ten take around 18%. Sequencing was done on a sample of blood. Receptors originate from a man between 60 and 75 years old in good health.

As DNA, the CDR3 is TGTGCCACCAGCAGAGATCCAGCAGGGAGGGGAACCGGGGAGCTGTTTTTT. Its protein is CATSRDPAGRGTGELFF. V and J are TRBV15 and TRBJ2-2; 7 bases align to TRBD2. Germline V CDR1 and CDR2: LNHNV, YYDKDF (reference sequence). J was trimmed by 5 bases and V by 0 bases; bases with no gene match: 9. This CDR3 comprises 17 residues. The complete variable domain, with remaining parts taken from reference TRBV15 and TRBJ2-2, reads DAMVIQNPRYQVTQFGKPVTLSCSQTLNHNVMYWYQQKSSQAPKLLFHYYDKDFNNEADTPDNFQSRRPNTSFCFLDIRSPGLGDTAMYLCATSRDPAGRGTGELFFGEGSRLTVL.

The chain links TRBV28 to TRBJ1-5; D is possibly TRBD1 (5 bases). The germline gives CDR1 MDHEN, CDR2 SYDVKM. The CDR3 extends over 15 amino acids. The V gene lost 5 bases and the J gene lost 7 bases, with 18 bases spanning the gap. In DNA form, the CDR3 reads TGTGCCAGCAGTCCGACCAAGGGGTCAGGGCAGCCCCAGCATTTT. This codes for CASSPTKGSGQPQHF.

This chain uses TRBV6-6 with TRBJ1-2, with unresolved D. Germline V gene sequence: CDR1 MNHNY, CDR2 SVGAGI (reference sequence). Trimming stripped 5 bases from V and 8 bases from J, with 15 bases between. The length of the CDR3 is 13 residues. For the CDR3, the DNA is TGTGCCAGCAGTCACAGCCCGCGCTGGGGCTACACCTTC. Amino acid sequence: CASSHSPRWGYTF.

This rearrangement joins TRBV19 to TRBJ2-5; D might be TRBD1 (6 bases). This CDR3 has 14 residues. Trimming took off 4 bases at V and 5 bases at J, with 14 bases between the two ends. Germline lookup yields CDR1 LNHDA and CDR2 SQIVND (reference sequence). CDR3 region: CASSTTGLGETQYF. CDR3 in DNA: TGTGCCAGTAGTACCACAGGGCTTGGGGAGACCCAGTACTTC.